This TCR beta chain is from a study of T cell repertoires in ileal Crohn's disease. Study at large: Less than 40% were active smokers at surgery; median disease duration was about 7.5 years. Every patient was operated on for stricturing (roughly 60%) or penetrating (about 40%) complications.

General study points: Every patient over 26.8% clonality showed endoscopic recurrence. Sorted CD8 T cells held more high-frequency clones than CD4.

TCRdb keeps only in-frame clones here, not all; method: immunoSEQ multiplex PCR. This sample has approximately 11,000 clones, with roughly 79% found just once. Germline CDR1 is SGHDN and CDR2 is FVKESK. Unmatched junction bases numbered 1, after V lost 4 bases and J lost 1 base. This CDR3 is built from 14 residues. About this clone: The antigen remains undetermined.

The TCR was taken from an adult with Crohn's disease. The sequenced material came from ileal tissue. The genes are TRBV14 and TRBJ1-2; 9 bases align to TRBD1. CDR3 in amino acids: CASSRDRVNYGYTF. The CDR3 region has the DNA TGTGCCAGCAGCCGGGACAGGGTTAACTATGGCTACACCTTC.